This T cell receptor (beta chain) was captured in a study of cytomegalovirus exposure and HLA in healthy donors (dated by TCRdb to about 2017). Some background on the complete study: According to an earlier analysis of several hundred of the donors, some 180 million T cells yielded some 110 million unique TCR beta sequences and 276 Gb of sequence data. Typing coverage differed by locus: A, B, C, DRB1 and DQB1 were typed in about 620-630 donors, DQA1 in roughly 510, DPA1 in some 600, and DPB1 in 400 to 480. All discovery cohort repertoires had been generated on a single sequencing platform. The study aimed to test whether cataloging public T cell receptors could reveal signatures of past pathogen exposure. The study combined high-throughput TCR immunosequencing, statistical association of individual TCRs with disease status, and machine learning to predict cytomegalovirus infection status. Among 350 to 400 genotyped donors of the cohort, an average of approximately 240,000 unique TCR beta nucleotide sequences were sequenced per donor, roughly 18% of them non-productive. Alongside the repertoire data, information on donor age, sex, ethnicity and CMV serostatus was compiled. An early release covering about 600 HLA-typed donors comprised about 320 gigabases of sequencing data and around 80 million unique TCR sequences. In an earlier analysis of 587 of the donors, high-throughput TCR beta sequencing was used to judge whether each TCR beta V gene segment behaved as functional or pseudogenic. A later analysis re-analyzed previously published TCR beta repertoires from approximately 670 donors and added high-resolution HLA genotyping to study TCR occurrence patterns. Rather than using new phenotypic data, the later analysis identified candidate immune exposures from TCR beta sequences and from how often those sequences occurred across donors. A later genetic analysis took genome-wide SNP genotypes for about 55% of the 666 donors and used that subset as a discovery cohort. Because of strong linkage in the cohort, roughly five DR-DQ haplotypes were treated as single units for association and clustering. A separate validation cohort of 100 to 150 different subjects was used in addition to the 666-subject first cohort. HLA typing included class I and class II loci at four-digit resolution. The genetic ancestry cluster associated with self-reported Caucasian donors included over 65% of the 350 to 500 genotyped donors. The study used immunosequencing to profile the T cell repertoires of 666 subjects and linked those repertoires to cytomegalovirus serostatus. Broader findings and caveats from the paper: The sequencing pipeline was judged likely to have produced a cluster of highly shared sequence variants as a technical artifact. A later analysis reported that several top co-occurrence clusters appeared linked to parvovirus B19, influenza, CMV and Epstein-Barr virus. A later analysis found that most CMV-associated TCR beta chains appeared HLA-restricted, with HLA associations seemingly driven largely by CMV exposure. In an earlier analysis of around 600 of the donors, most TCR beta V segments appeared in productive rearrangements about 87% or about 30% of the time, broadly matching IMGT annotations. Because HLA typing was unavailable for some donors at each locus, only the typed subset was used in association tests. The 87-base-pair reads could not distinguish some IMGT-functional V segments, including TRBV6-2 and TRBV6-3, so those segments were excluded. In a later analysis, about 17,000 TCR beta sequences were associated with specific HLA alleles at a false discovery rate of 0.05. In the study, approximately 150 TCR beta chains were listed as associated with cytomegalovirus. In a later analysis, TCR association rates were found to vary across HLA loci, with the most associated TCRs seen for DRB1 alleles and the fewest for HLA-C alleles. Linkage disequilibrium might explain the correlated functional status among segregating V segments, but an unknown experimental factor could not be ruled out. For the cohort, immune exposure information was limited to CMV serostatus. In both the original and validation cohorts, the classifier was reported to diagnose cytomegalovirus status with high specificity and sensitivity. In a later analysis, HLA-associated TCR beta chains showed more clonal expansion and lower generation probabilities than non-associated chains that were equally common. In a later genetic analysis, a missense DCLRE1C variant was associated with V-gene and J-gene trimming of TCR beta chains, and the association was replicated in an independent cohort. According to a later genetic analysis, donors in an Asian-associated ancestry cluster had fewer N-insertions in productive TCRs than the approximately 690-donor mean. It was suggested by the authors that the approach could potentially be generalized to other disease states and immunological phenotypes. Strong co-occurrence of HLA alleles, especially DR and DQ, made assigning TCR associations to individual alleles difficult. The presence/absence analyses assumed that sequencing depth was roughly uniform across donors, and that assumption may not be true. A further reported finding was that TCR beta sequences accurately predicted the HLA-A and HLA-B alleles for most subjects in the first cohort. While some public TCRs were present in many individuals, most TCR sequences turned up only very rarely across donors. In vitro tests confirmed that a few of the cytomegalovirus-associated TCR beta chains recognize cytomegalovirus antigens. Seventeen rarely observed V segments, including chromosome 9 orphons, were excluded from the earlier analysis of a few hundred of the donors because counts were too low. This cohort had only TCR beta chains sequenced, and the lack of alpha or paired-chain data limited which features could be detected.

The library came from the immunoSEQ multiplex PCR assay. For the multiplex PCR, a mixture combining 60 forward primers for TCR Vbeta segments and 13 reverse primers for TCR Jbeta segments was used. The CDR3 region of rearranged TCR beta genes was amplified from genomic DNA with a multiplex PCR assay. The amplified TCR beta libraries were sequenced on the Illumina HiSeq System as 87-base-pair reads. Concerning the study's data processing: In a later analysis, tens of millions of unique TCR beta chains were counted across the roughly 610 repertoires, and about 9.9 million of these chains were shared by at least two donors. Raw reads were error-corrected and collapsed into unique sequences by a nearest-neighbor algorithm in which closely related sequences were merged to remove PCR and sequencing errors. V, D and J gene segments were assigned by aligning CDR3 sequences to IMGT reference sequences. For a sequence to be retained, at least a six-nucleotide match to both a V gene segment and a J gene segment was required. A rearrangement counted as productive if the CDR3 had no stop codons and remained in frame with V and J, and every other rearrangement counted as non-productive. Following IMGT convention, CDR3 was defined as the stretch from the second conserved V-encoded cysteine to the conserved J-encoded phenylalanine. The earlier analysis of more than 450 of the donors excluded sequences that lacked an unambiguous match to a single V gene segment. An earlier analysis of fewer than 750 of the donors classified V segments as functional when productive rearrangements were above 56.7% and as segregating when the standard deviation between donors was above 5%. A statistical classification framework was built to diagnose cytomegalovirus status from the catalog of TCR beta chain sequences. A later analysis assigned V and J genes by comparing TCR nucleotide sequences with IMGT/GENE-DB human TR gene sequences. The TCRdist pipeline was used in a later analysis to assign CDR3 sequences and most-parsimonious VDJ recombination scenarios. In a later analysis, each TCR beta chain was defined by its CDR3 amino acid sequence together with its V-gene family, and reads without a unique V-gene family were excluded. A later analysis removed 550 to 700 highly shared, low-generation-probability nucleotide sequences to deal with suspected cross-contamination and a sequencing artifact. In a later analysis, a clonal expansion index for each public chain was calculated from normalized within-repertoire ranks of inferred template counts. In a later analysis, generation probabilities were computed with a VDJ recombination model fitted to out-of-frame rearrangements, and the resulting probabilities were checked against IGoR. A later analysis scored TCR-TCR, TCR-HLA and TCR-CMV co-occurrence with hypergeometric tests, applying a repertoire-size bias correction to TCR pairs. To estimate false discovery rates, a later analysis permuted the HLA or CMV assignments 20 times. In a later analysis, co-occurring TCRs were grouped using DBSCAN, with TCRdist sequence similarity added in when clustering inside HLA-allele-positive subsets. Co-occurrence clustering excluded repertoires with fewer than 30,000 or more than 120,000 public chains, plus five with anomalous nucleotide sharing. As stored in TCRdb, this immuneACCESS dataset retains in-frame rearrangements with V and J assigned. A fraction of the clones does not appear; measured against another copy, unresolved V genes explain less than half of the discrepancy, and the remainder lacks a known reason. V and J calls and clone size are as listed in that table; D and trimming were resolved from the DNA. Here the sample has about 140,000 clones; approximately 83% occur a single time. 3.1% of the sample is in the top ten clones.

In total, 600 or so healthy bone marrow donors made up the cohort. All cohort members were sampled while nominally healthy, although unrecorded immune exposures were likely present. The donor tested CMV seronegative, placing the donor among the 350 to 400 seronegative members of the cohort. Every donor gave a peripheral blood sample, and the peripheral blood mononuclear cells from that sample were used for TCR beta sequencing. The Qiagen DNeasy Blood Extraction Kit was used to extract genomic DNA from the blood cell samples. Reading from cysteine to phenylalanine, the CDR3 counts 16 amino acids. Only the CDR3 region is kept as DNA, spanning 48 bases read in frame from base 1. Between the V and J ends, shortened by 7 bases and 3 bases respectively, the junction contains 19 bases. Reading the germline V gene gives CDR1 MGHRA and CDR2 YSYEKL. Regarding this clone: Its antigen remains unidentified. Base qualities are missing; no much larger clone stands one base away.

The TCR was taken from a man aged 35 to 55 in good health and CMV-seronegative. Sample: PBMCs. The chain is encoded by TRBV4-1 joined to TRBJ1-3; the D gene is possibly TRBD1, with 5 bases matching. The DNA sequence is TGCGCCAGCAAATTTACAGGTGCCTGGGGTGGAAACACCATATATTTT. Its protein is CASKFTGAWGGNTIYF.